This T cell receptor beta chain was profiled in a study of T cell responses to AZD1222 COVID-19 vaccine. Sequencing used immunoSEQ multiplex PCR; TCRdb keeps in-frame clones, though not all of them. The repertoire consists of about 130,000 clones, with over 65% occurring once and the leading ten covering 4.1%. This clone has just a few counts. The CDR3 extends over 13 amino acids. Germline V gives CDR1 MNHEY, CDR2 SVGAGI. V dropped 4 bases and J dropped 1 base, with 6 bases sitting between them. The V and J genes are TRBV6-5 and TRBJ2-3; D is ambiguous. This TCR derives from an adult in good health. This material consisted of peripheral blood, taken on day 0 of AZD1222 vaccination. The CDR3 here is CASSLGGTDTQYF. CDR3 DNA: TGTGCCAGCAGTTTGGGCGGCACAGATACGCAGTATTTT.